This paragraph reports one TCR beta chain. One end of the junction does not line up with germline, which may come from a read error. This sample was taken from a study of shared clonotypes between healthy human individuals. Germline V gene data show CDR1 as SEHNR and CDR2 as FQNEAQ (reference sequence). CDR3 length: 16 residues. Profiled with immunoSEQ multiplex PCR; TCRdb holds only in-frame clones, not every one. The top ten clones hold around 2% of a sample with about 680,000 clones, approximately 73% of them seen once. V usage is TRBV7-9 and J usage is TRBJ1-1; D might be TRBD1 (6 bases). The sequence came from a woman in her twenties or thirties in good health. The sample taken for sequencing was memory CD4+ T cells sorted from blood. Subset of the sample: CD45RA-negative fraction. The CDR3 bases are TGTGCCAGCAGCGCTACTAAGGGGGGTCTCTCGTCTGACGCTTTCTTT. Its translation: CASSATKGGLSSDAFF.